These 20 T cell receptor beta chains were all obtained from the same sample, sequenced in a study of cytomegalovirus exposure and HLA in healthy donors. With 60 Vbeta and 13 Jbeta primers, the PCR was carried out. The protocol was immunoSEQ multiplex PCR, while the TCRdb copy is restricted to in-frame clones and leaves out a portion. The sample records roughly 79,000 clones, roughly 80% being singletons. Sample: PBMCs. Receptors were obtained from a woman between 50 and 59 years old in good health and CMV-seropositive.

The V gene is TRBV6-1, the J gene TRBJ2-7; tentative D call: TRBD1 (5 bases). Trimming cost V 6 bases and J 3 bases, with 15 bases left between them. The V gene's germline CDR1 is MNHNS and CDR2 SASEGT. The CDR3 covers 14 residues. The CDR3 DNA follows: TGTGCCAGCAGGCGACAGTGGGGCGACTACGAGCAGTACTTC. Residues: CASRRQWGDYEQYF.

The DNA of the CDR3 is TGTGCCGCCTATTCCGGGACAGGGTACACCGGGGAGCTGTTTTTT. The encoded protein is CAAYSGTGYTGELFF. The V and J genes are TRBV30 and TRBJ2-2, with TRBD1 matching 9 bases. Germline CDR1 is GTSNPN and CDR2 is SVGIG (reference sequence). V trimming: 8 bases; J trimming: 3 bases; junction bases outside the gene matches: 10. CDR3 length: 15 residues. Variable domain in full (rest from reference TRBV30 and TRBJ2-2): SQTIHQWPATLVQPVGSPLSLECTVEGTSNPNLYWYRQAAGRGLQLLFYSVGIGQISSEVPQNLSASRPQDRQFILSSKKLLLSDSGFYLCAAYSGTGYTGELFFGEGSRLTVL.

The V call is TRBV27, the J call TRBJ2-5; 9 nucleotides line up with TRBD1. The germline V gene has CDR1 MNHEY and CDR2 SMNVEV (reference sequence). With V trimmed by 4 bases and J by 4 bases, 7 bases remained unmatched. This CDR3 spans 15 amino acids. The CDR3 bases are TGTGCCAGCAGTTCGGGGACAGGGAAGGGAGAGACCCAGTACTTC. As protein: CASSSGTGKGETQYF.

The chain carries TRBV15 and TRBJ2-7; the match to TRBD2 covers 14 bases. The junction had 12 bases not matched to a gene; V was cut back by 1 base and J by 4 bases. The CDR3 spans 19 residues. Looked up from germline, CDR1 is LNHNV and CDR2 is YYDKDF (reference sequence). CDR3: CATSRGPGLAGVEGYEQYF. The CDR3 nucleotides are TGTGCCACCAGCAGAGGACCGGGACTAGCGGGAGTAGAGGGGTACGAGCAGTACTTC.

V usage is TRBV11-2 and J usage is TRBJ2-7, with D perhaps matching TRBD1 (7 bases). Trimming pared 4 bases from V and 0 bases from J, leaving 13 bases between. The germline V gene encodes CDR1 SGHAT and CDR2 FQNNGV. CDR3 length equals 15 residues. In DNA, the CDR3 is TGTGCCAGCAGCTCTCAGGGGGGTGGCTCCTACGAGCAGTACTTC. Amino acids: CASSSQGGGSYEQYF.

CDR3 DNA sequence: TGTGCCAGCAGTGAAGTGAACCGGCGGGAGACCCAGTACTTC. Its translation is CASSEVNRRETQYF. This chain links TRBV6-1 with TRBJ2-5, with D uncertain. This CDR3 contains 14 residues. Germline values: CDR1 MNHNS, CDR2 SASEGT. Trimming pared 1 base from V and 5 bases from J, leaving 11 bases between.

The J gene is TRBJ1-1, the V gene TRBV19; the D gene is possibly TRBD1 (5 bases). Trimming cost V 3 bases and J 4 bases, with 9 bases left between them. Germline CDR1 and CDR2: LNHDA and SQIVND (reference sequence). This CDR3 comprises 13 residues. CDR3: CASSMTRGTEAFF. DNA of the CDR3: TGTGCCAGTAGTATGACTAGGGGCACTGAAGCTTTCTTT.

The V and J genes are TRBV2 and TRBJ1-2; 8 bases are a match to TRBD1. Germline V lookup: CDR1 SNHLY, CDR2 FYNNEI. V was pared by 4 bases and J by 5 bases, with 6 bases of the junction left unmatched. CDR3 length equals 14 residues. The DNA of the CDR3 is TGTGCCAGCAGTGCGGCGGGACAGGTATATGGCTACACCTTC. Its translation: CASSAAGQVYGYTF.

The chain links TRBV9 to TRBJ2-1; 11 bases line up with TRBD2. There are 16 residues in the CDR3. Per the germline V gene, CDR1 is SGDLS and CDR2 is YYNGEE. The trim removed 0 bases at V and 4 bases at J, leaving 3 bases unmatched. CDR3 coding DNA: TGTGCCAGCAGCGTAGCCGGGACTAGCGGATACAATGAGCAGTTCTTC. Protein sequence: CASSVAGTSGYNEQFF.

The J gene is TRBJ1-3, the V gene TRBV30; D call uncertain. The germline gives CDR1 GTSNPN, CDR2 SVGIG (reference sequence). Deletions cut 0 bases from V and 0 bases from J, with 15 bases between. The CDR3 runs to 17 residues. The CDR3 protein is CAWSVKRRLLSGNTIYF. DNA of the CDR3: TGTGCCTGGAGTGTGAAGCGCCGGCTACTCTCTGGAAACACCATATATTTT.

The chain has TRBV18 and TRBJ2-2; D might be TRBD1 (7 bases). CDR1 is KGHSH and CDR2 is LQKENI in the germline V gene. The CDR3 consists of 16 residues. The V end was cut by 3 bases, the J end by 5 bases, with 16 bases between. As DNA, the CDR3 is TGTGCCAGCTCACCCAACAGGGGAGGTTCTACCGGGGAGCTGTTTTTT. Residues: CASSPNRGGSTGELFF. Based on the CDR3 plus reference TRBV18 and TRBJ2-2, the full variable domain is NAGVMQNPRHLVRRRGQEARLRCSPMKGHSHVYWYRQLPEEGLKFMVYLQKENIIDESGMPKERFSAEFPKEGPSILRIQQVVRGDSAAYFCASSPNRGGSTGELFFGEGSRLTVL.

V and J are TRBV30 and TRBJ2-5, with 16 bases lining up with TRBD2. The germline V gene has CDR1 GTSNPN and CDR2 SVGIG (reference sequence). The CDR3 has 16 residues. With V trimmed by 8 bases and J by 2 bases, 8 bases remained unmatched. This chain's CDR3 is CASRPGLAGGQETQYF. DNA for the CDR3: TGTGCCAGTCGACCGGGACTAGCGGGAGGGCAAGAGACCCAGTACTTC.

The rearrangement joins TRBV18 to TRBJ1-2; 10 positions agree with TRBD1. The J segment lost 3 bases and the V segment lost 3 bases, leaving 10 bases of the junction unmatched. Per germline, CDR1 KGHSH and CDR2 LQKENI. This CDR3 is 17 amino acids long. CDR3 protein: CASSPTTGQGSHYGYTF. In nucleotides, the CDR3 is TGTGCCAGCTCACCGACAACGGGACAGGGGAGTCACTATGGCTACACCTTC.

This clone was seen a few times. This chain joins TRBV7-2 and TRBJ1-1; D uncertain. The CDR3 extends over 13 amino acids. Germline assignment: CDR1 SGHTA and CDR2 FQGNSA. Trimming removed 1 base from V and 11 bases from J, with 14 bases in between. The CDR3, as DNA: TGTGCCAGCAGCTTAGTGGCAGGTCAGCATGCTTTCTTT. Amino acid sequence: CASSLVAGQHAFF.

This clone has a handful of counts. The CDR3 nucleotides read TGTGCCAGTATCAAGACTAGGGACCATATACCTGAAGCTTTCTTT. This gives the protein CASIKTRDHIPEAFF. V usage is TRBV19 and J usage is TRBJ1-1; weak D call: TRBD1 (5 bases). The CDR3 consists of 15 residues. The V gene lost 7 bases and the J gene lost 6 bases, with 21 bases spanning the gap. Germline CDR1 is LNHDA and CDR2 is SQIVND (reference sequence). Full variable domain (missing parts from reference TRBV19 and TRBJ1-1): DGGITQSPKYLFRKEGQNVTLSCEQNLNHDAMYWYRQDPGQGLRLIYYSQIVNDFQKGDIAEGYSVSREKKESFPLTVTSAQKNPTAFYLCASIKTRDHIPEAFFGQGTRLTVV.

The genes are TRBV10-3 and TRBJ1-4; tentatively, D is TRBD1 (5 bases). There are 12 residues in the CDR3. Germline lookup yields CDR1 ENHRY and CDR2 SYGVKD. The germline V and J ends were trimmed by 11 bases and 0 bases, with 7 bases remaining between them. The CDR3 nucleotides read TGTGCCGTAGGGGCAACTAATGAAAAACTGTTTTTT. Translation: CAVGATNEKLFF.

V and J are TRBV6-5 and TRBJ2-7; D not resolved. The CDR3 length is 11 residues. Germline V gives CDR1 MNHEY, CDR2 SVGAGI. Trimming stripped 7 bases from V and 5 bases from J, with 9 bases between. DNA of the CDR3: TGTGCCAGCACCGGTGTCCACGAGCAGTACTTC. It yields the protein CASTGVHEQYF.

The rearrangement uses TRBV6-6 and TRBJ2-3; weak D call: TRBD1 (6 bases). Per the germline V gene, CDR1 is MNHNY and CDR2 is SVGAGI (reference sequence). Deletions cut 5 bases from V and 4 bases from J, with 16 bases between. CDR3 size: 15 residues. The CDR3 region has the DNA TGTGCCAGCAGTCCCTGGACAGCTAGGCCAGATACGCAGTATTTT. This translates into CASSPWTARPDTQYF.

This rearrangement joins TRBV19 to TRBJ2-7, with D maybe TRBD1 (6 bases). Germline V gene sequence: CDR1 LNHDA, CDR2 SQIVND (reference sequence). Trimming cost V 10 bases and J 3 bases, with 16 bases left between them. The CDR3 spans 13 residues. The CDR3 region is CATRPGELYEQYF. The DNA of the CDR3 is TGTGCCACCCGCCCAGGGGAACTCTACGAGCAGTACTTC.

The V gene is TRBV5-4, the J gene TRBJ2-1; 11 nucleotides agree with TRBD2. The CDR3 covers 17 residues. J gave up 3 bases and V 3 bases, and 8 bases lay outside the gene matches. The germline CDR1 and CDR2 sequences are SGHNT and YYREEE (reference sequence). CDR3 in amino acids: CASSSTTGLAVYNEQFF. The DNA of the CDR3 is TGTGCCAGCAGCTCTACGACGGGACTAGCGGTCTACAATGAGCAGTTCTTC.